These 2 T cell receptor beta chains share one sample of origin, sequenced in a study of OX40 agonist ivuxolimab in advanced cancers. Sequencing used immunoSEQ multiplex PCR; TCRdb keeps in-frame clones, though not all of them. This table holds approximately 63,000 clones, roughly 90% found once. This material consisted of CD4+ or CD8+ T cells sorted from blood, taken in a trial of the OX40 agonist ivuxolimab. The receptors come from an adult with an advanced solid tumor such as melanoma, head and neck, liver or kidney cancer.

The chain employs TRBV7-9 and TRBJ2-5; TRBD1 is a possible D gene (6 bases). CDR1 SEHNR and CDR2 FQNEAQ come from the germline V gene (reference sequence). The CDR3 extends over 12 amino acids. The V end was cut by 8 bases, the J end by 4 bases, with 11 bases between. CDR3 DNA: TGTGCCAGCCACAGGGTATCAGAGACCCAGTACTTC. As protein: CASHRVSETQYF.

V and J are TRBV4-2 and TRBJ1-4; a possible D gene is TRBD1 (5 bases). There are 16 residues in the CDR3. Per the germline V gene, CDR1 is LGHNA and CDR2 is YNFKEQ. Trimming took off 0 bases at V and 7 bases at J, with 15 bases between the two ends. The CDR3 nucleotides are TGTGCCAGCAGCCAAGATTTTGGGCAAGGGGTTGAAAAACTGTTTTTT. Translating it yields CASSQDFGQGVEKLFF.